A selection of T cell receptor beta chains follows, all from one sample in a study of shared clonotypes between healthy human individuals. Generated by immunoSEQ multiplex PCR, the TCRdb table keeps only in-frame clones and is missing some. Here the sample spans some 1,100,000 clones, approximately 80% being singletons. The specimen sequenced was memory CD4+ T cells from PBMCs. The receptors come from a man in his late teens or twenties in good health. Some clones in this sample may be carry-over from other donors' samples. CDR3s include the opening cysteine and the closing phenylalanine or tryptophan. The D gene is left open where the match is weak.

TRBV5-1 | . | CASRDNEKLFF
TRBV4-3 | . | CASSQFLGVGGEKLFF
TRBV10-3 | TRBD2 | CAIGGLAGEYEQYF
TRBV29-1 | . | CSVGRESNEQYF
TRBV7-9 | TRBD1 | CASSHRGPTTEAFF
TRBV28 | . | CATLEGGREKLFF
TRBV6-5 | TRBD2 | CASSYSRLAGAEQYF
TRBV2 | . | CASSEQGRNTEAFF
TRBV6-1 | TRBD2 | CASSELSGRMNEQFF
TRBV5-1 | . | CASSLVGDADYEQYF
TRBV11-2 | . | CASSQRGTIDTQYF
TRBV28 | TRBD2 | CASSAGSGINYNEQFF
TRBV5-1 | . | CASSSDVRAGANVLTF
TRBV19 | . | CASNPTTRGTIYF